This TCR beta chain is drawn from a study of CD8 T cells in ankylosing spondylitis. The study, taken as a whole, reports: A motif in TCR beta, a set of roughly eight highly homologous variants, appeared characteristic of ankylosing spondylitis blood.

TCRdb re-derived calls from the 5' RACE reads in MiXCR, one entry per CDR3 protein. The sample gives fewer than 550,000 distinct CDR3 sequences, roughly 5.3% of which show up once; approximately 3.5% is in the top ten. In this sample, this clonotype turned up a few times. What it recognizes is unknown. Sequencing was performed on blood, either unsorted or a sorted T cell fraction (not recorded which). The sequence was obtained from a male donor with ankylosing spondylitis.

The CDR3 DNA reads as TGTGCCAGCAGCTTAGTGCGAGCGGGGGCCCGCTCCTACGAGCAGTACTTC. It translates to CASSLVRAGARSYEQYF. This sequence joins TRBV7-6 and TRBJ2-7; TRBD2 aligns across 8 bases. Per germline, CDR1 SGHVS and CDR2 FNYEAQ. With V trimmed by 1 base and J by 0 bases, 8 bases remained unmatched. This CDR3 has 17 amino acids.